The rows below give T cell receptor beta chains drawn from one sample of a study of blood T cell repertoires in COVID-19. Profiled with immunoSEQ multiplex PCR; TCRdb holds only in-frame clones, not every one. The sample carries about 370,000 clones, roughly nine tenths recorded once. Sequenced sample: PBMCs or T cells enriched from blood (not recorded which). The receptors here all came from a woman in her thirties or forties who had been exposed to COVID-19. Each CDR3 is given with its conserved first and last residue. The D gene is left open where the match is weak. Only some rows state a clone size, as once, few, many or a class for expanded clones.

j_call	v_call	clone_size	d_call	cdr3_aa	cdr3_nt
TRBJ1-1	TRBV24-1	-	TRBD1	CATSPTGTGGTEAFF	TGTGCCACCAGTCCGACCGGGACAGGGGGCACTGAAGCTTTCTTT
TRBJ2-2	TRBV4-3	-	TRBD1	CASSQGTGANTGELFF	TGCGCCAGCAGCCAAGGGACAGGGGCGAACACCGGGGAGCTGTTTTTT
TRBJ2-2	TRBV29-1	-	TRBD1	CSVARGTGNTGELFF	TGCAGCGTTGCCCGGGGGACAGGGAACACCGGGGAGCTGTTTTTT
TRBJ2-1	TRBV11-2	few	TRBD2	CASSLEGLAGGTYNEQFF	TGTGCCAGCAGCTTAGAAGGGCTAGCGGGGGGGACCTACAATGAGCAGTTCTTC
TRBJ2-2	TRBV30	-	-	CAWSVQKAGAQGGELFF	TGTGCCTGGAGTGTACAAAAGGCAGGAGCTCAGGGCGGGGAGCTGTTTTTT
TRBJ1-1	TRBV5-1	-	-	CASSLGGGWNTEAFF	TGCGCCAGCAGCTTGGGTGGGGGGTGGAACACTGAAGCTTTCTTT
TRBJ1-2	TRBV19	-	-	CASSTIQNNYGYTF	TGTGCCAGTAGTACAATCCAGAACAACTATGGCTACACCTTC
TRBJ1-4	TRBV11-2	-	-	CASRLDGRGKLFF	TGTGCCAGCAGACTTGACGGGAGGGGAAAACTGTTTTTT
TRBJ2-7	TRBV10-2	-	TRBD2	CASSPAGSHYEQYF	TGCGCCAGCAGTCCAGCGGGATCCCACTACGAGCAGTACTTC
TRBJ1-3	TRBV10-3	-	-	CAIMEGGGNTIYF	TGTGCCATCATGGAGGGTGGTGGAAACACCATATATTTT
TRBJ2-7	TRBV7-2	-	TRBD2	CASRRGRSYEQYF	TGTGCCAGCAGGCGCGGGAGATCCTACGAGCAGTACTTC
TRBJ2-1	TRBV7-2	-	-	CASSFVSGSYNEQFF	TGTGCCAGCAGCTTTGTAAGCGGCTCCTACAATGAGCAGTTCTTC
TRBJ1-1	TRBV30	-	-	CAWSVRRGTEAFF	TGTGCCTGGAGTGTACGCAGGGGCACTGAAGCTTTCTTT
TRBJ2-2	TRBV5-1	-	-	CASSKTGELFF	TGCGCCAGCAGTAAAACCGGGGAGCTGTTTTTT
TRBJ2-6	TRBV9	-	-	CASSARQGTGANVLTF	TGTGCCAGCAGCGCCCGGCAGGGTACAGGGGCCAACGTCCTGACTTTC
TRBJ1-2	TRBV27	-	-	CASSLVGVGQGPFYGYTF	TGTGCCAGCAGCCTGGTTGGTGTAGGTCAGGGGCCCTTTTACGGCTACACCTTC
TRBJ2-7	TRBV5-6	-	-	CASSLGALRSEQYF	TGTGCCAGCAGCTTAGGCGCCCTTCGGAGCGAGCAGTACTTC
TRBJ2-2	TRBV7-2	-	TRBD1	CASSPWTGGTGELFF	TGTGCCAGCAGCCCCTGGACAGGGGGCACCGGGGAGCTGTTTTTT
TRBJ2-7	TRBV23-1	-	-	CASSQSTGTYEQYFGPGRIDEQYF	-
TRBJ1-2	TRBV2	-	-	CASSGARNGYTF	TGTGCCAGCAGTGGGGCTCGAAATGGCTACACCTTC
TRBJ2-1	TRBV30	-	-	CAWSAGVSYNEQFF	TGTGCCTGGAGTGCGGGGGTATCCTACAATGAGCAGTTCTTC
TRBJ1-6	TRBV30	-	-	CAWSVSSYNSPLHF	TGTGCCTGGAGTGTGAGCTCCTATAATTCACCCCTCCACTTT
TRBJ2-7	TRBV4-1	-	TRBD2	CASSQDNSGRSYEQYF	TGCGCCAGCAGCCAAGATAATAGCGGGAGGAGTTACGAGCAGTACTTC
TRBJ2-1	TRBV30	-	TRBD2	CAWSVGVAGSEQFF	TGTGCCTGGAGTGTCGGGGTAGCGGGGAGTGAGCAGTTCTTC
TRBJ1-1	TRBV7-2	once	-	CASSFRRGLTNTEAFF	TGTGCCAGCAGTTTCCGTAGGGGGTTAACGAACACTGAAGCTTTCTTT
TRBJ2-1	TRBV7-8	-	-	CASSRGADAYNEQFF	TGTGCCAGCAGCCGAGGAGCGGACGCCTACAATGAGCAGTTCTTC
TRBJ2-1	TRBV19	-	TRBD1	CASQANRGYNEQFF	TGTGCCAGTCAAGCAAACAGGGGATACAATGAGCAGTTCTTC
TRBJ2-2	TRBV11-3	-	TRBD1	CASSTRGPGELFF	TGTGCCAGCAGCACGAGGGGGCCCGGGGAGCTGTTTTTT
TRBJ1-2	TRBV19	-	-	CASKAGGRLSMVFTF	TGTGCCAGCAAGGCGGGCGGCAGGCTATCTATGGTGTTCACCTTC
TRBJ2-5	TRBV3-1/TRBV3-2	-	-	CASSQGVAERNHQETQYF	TGTGCCAGCAGCCAAGGGGTCGCAGAGCGGAACCACCAAGAGACCCAGTACTTC
TRBJ2-2	TRBV5-1	once	-	CASSTSTTGELFF	TGCGCCAGCAGCACCAGTACAACCGGGGAGCTGTTTTTT
TRBJ1-6	TRBV12-3/TRBV12-4	-	-	CASSSGNNSPLHF	TGTGCCAGCAGTTCAGGGAATAATTCACCCCTCCACTTT
TRBJ2-1	TRBV21-1	-	-	CASSMGLAGTPSYNEQFF	TGTGCCAGCAGCATGGGACTAGCGGGAACGCCCTCCTACAATGAGCAGTTCTTC
TRBJ1-5	TRBV15	-	-	CATSRDRGVGQPQHF	TGTGCCACCAGCAGAGACAGGGGAGTTGGGCAGCCCCAGCATTTT
TRBJ2-2	TRBV9	-	TRBD2	CASSVGGGVTGELFF	TGTGCCAGCAGCGTAGGCGGGGGGGTTACCGGGGAGCTGTTTTTT
TRBJ2-1	TRBV4-3	-	TRBD2	CASSQDVSGSLNEQFF	TGCGCCAGCAGCCAAGATGTTAGCGGGAGTCTCAATGAGCAGTTCTTC
TRBJ2-3	TRBV6-4	-	-	CASSAVGGGRGDTQYF	TGTGCCAGCAGCGCCGTAGGGGGGGGCAGAGGAGATACGCAGTATTTT
TRBJ2-5	TRBV19	-	-	CASTDQETQYF	TGTGCCAGTACCGACCAAGAGACCCAGTACTTC
TRBJ2-2	TRBV14	-	TRBD1	CASRPGTEFTGELFF	TGTGCCAGCAGACCCGGGACAGAGTTCACCGGGGAGCTGTTTTTT
TRBJ1-1	TRBV9	-	-	CASSRDIGMNTEAFF	TGTGCCAGCAGTCGCGACATCGGGATGAACACTGAAGCTTTCTTT
TRBJ2-7	TRBV30	-	-	CAWSEGPSLNEQYF	TGTGCCTGGAGTGAGGGGCCATCTTTGAACGAGCAGTACTTC
TRBJ1-1	TRBV19	-	TRBD1	CASSKGQGEAFF	TGTGCCAGTAGTAAGGGACAGGGAGAGGCTTTCTTT
TRBJ2-1	TRBV9	-	TRBD1	CASSARQGLGEQFF	TGTGCCAGCAGCGCTCGACAGGGCCTTGGTGAGCAGTTCTTC
TRBJ2-1	TRBV24-1	once	-	CATSDPKAVLSNEQFF	TGTGCCACCAGTGACCCGAAGGCGGTCCTCAGCAATGAGCAGTTCTTC
TRBJ1-4	TRBV7-9	-	TRBD1	CASSYTGTGRPKSEKLFF	TGTGCCAGCAGCTATACCGGGACAGGGCGTCCCAAGTCGGAAAAACTGTTTTTT
TRBJ2-7	TRBV7-6	-	TRBD1	CASSPSRDRGHEQYF	TGTGCCAGCAGTCCATCCCGCGACAGGGGCCACGAGCAGTACTTC
TRBJ2-1	TRBV6-6	-	-	CASSYELATYNEQFF	TGTGCCAGCAGTTACGAGCTAGCAACCTACAATGAGCAGTTCTTC
TRBJ2-5	TRBV12-3/TRBV12-4	-	TRBD1	CASTRQGRKTQYF	TGTGCCAGCACCCGACAGGGTCGAAAGACCCAGTACTTC
TRBJ1-2	TRBV19	-	TRBD1	CASSIDWTGGDGYTF	TGTGCCAGTAGTATAGATTGGACAGGGGGCGATGGCTACACCTTC
TRBJ2-3	TRBV30	-	TRBD1	CAGDRGLTDTQYF	TGTGCCGGAGACAGGGGACTCACAGATACGCAGTATTTT
TRBJ2-7	TRBV7-9	few	-	CASSFGGSYEQYF	TGTGCCAGCAGCTTCGGCGGCTCCTACGAGCAGTACTTC
TRBJ2-1	TRBV15	-	TRBD2	CATSDKREGQGNEQFF	TGTGCCACCAGCGATAAGCGGGAGGGCCAAGGAAATGAGCAGTTCTTC
TRBJ1-5	TRBV29-1	-	TRBD1	CSVADRGETNQPQHF	TGCAGCGTCGCCGACAGGGGGGAAACCAATCAGCCCCAGCATTTT
TRBJ2-1	TRBV6-1	-	TRBD2	CASSEYTSGRAYNEQFF	TGTGCCAGCAGTGAATATACTAGCGGGAGGGCTTACAATGAGCAGTTCTTC
TRBJ1-1	TRBV3-1/TRBV3-2	-	-	CASSQDFGQGYTEAFF	TGTGCCAGCAGCCAAGATTTTGGTCAGGGATACACTGAAGCTTTCTTT
TRBJ2-1	TRBV6-6	-	-	CASSSKLGVSYNEQFF	TGTGCCAGCAGCTCAAAGCTAGGGGTCTCCTACAATGAGCAGTTCTTC
TRBJ1-2	TRBV19	-	TRBD1	CASSGQALSAYGYTF	TGTGCCAGTTCGGGACAGGCCCTGTCTGCCTATGGCTACACCTTC
TRBJ1-1	TRBV5-6	-	-	CASSYLGGAEAFF	TGTGCCAGCAGCTACCTGGGGGGGGCTGAAGCTTTCTTT
TRBJ2-1	TRBV5-8	-	TRBD2	CASSSGTSASSYNEQFF	TGTGCCAGCAGCTCCGGGACTAGCGCGAGCTCCTACAATGAGCAGTTCTTC
TRBJ2-5	TRBV18	-	TRBD2	CASSPTRGGGETQYF	TGTGCCAGCTCACCAACCCGGGGGGGCGGTGAGACCCAGTACTTC